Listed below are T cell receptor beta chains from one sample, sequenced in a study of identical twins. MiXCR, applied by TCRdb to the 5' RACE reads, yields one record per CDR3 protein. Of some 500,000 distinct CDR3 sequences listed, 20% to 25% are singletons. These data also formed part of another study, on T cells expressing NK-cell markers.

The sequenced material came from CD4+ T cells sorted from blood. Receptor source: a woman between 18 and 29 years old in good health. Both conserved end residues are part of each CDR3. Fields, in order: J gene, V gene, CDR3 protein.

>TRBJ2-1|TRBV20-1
CSAKGGTSGRASSYNEQFF
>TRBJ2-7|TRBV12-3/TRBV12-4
CASSSIRAEYEQYF
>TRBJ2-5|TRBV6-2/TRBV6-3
CASTNQRPSSRGYQETQYF
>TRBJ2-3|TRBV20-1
CSARLAGGKGDTQYF
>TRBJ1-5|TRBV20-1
CSAMWGTQHF
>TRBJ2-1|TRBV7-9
CASSLGVAGIDEQFF
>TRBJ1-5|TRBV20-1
CSARFAINQPQHF
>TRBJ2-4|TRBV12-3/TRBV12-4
CASSLRTSGGNIQYF
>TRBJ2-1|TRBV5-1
CASSLGPLAGANEQFF
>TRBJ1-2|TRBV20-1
CSALLDRPNYGYTF
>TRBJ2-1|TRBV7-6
CASSLVPSNEQFF
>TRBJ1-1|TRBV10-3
CAIRVGGVNTEAFF
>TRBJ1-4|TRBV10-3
CAISEVQDEKLFF
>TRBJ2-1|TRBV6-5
CASSLQGAVNNEQFF
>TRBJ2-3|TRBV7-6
CASSLRGWGPSTDTQYF
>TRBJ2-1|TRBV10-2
CASSDRLAGESEQFF
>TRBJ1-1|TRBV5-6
CASSETGQPEQSEAFF
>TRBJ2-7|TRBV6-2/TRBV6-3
CASAFDSYEQYF
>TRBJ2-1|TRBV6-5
CASSYSPGLAHNEQFF
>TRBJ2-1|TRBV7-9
CASSLQGYREDEQFF
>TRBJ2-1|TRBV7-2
CASSLGTSQIIYEQFF
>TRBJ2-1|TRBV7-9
CASSLDRADRRNNEQFF
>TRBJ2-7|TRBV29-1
CSVEDLGGDEQYF
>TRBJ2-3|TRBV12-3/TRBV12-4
CASRPKGRDTQYF
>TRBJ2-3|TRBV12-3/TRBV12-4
CASRVQGTDTQYF
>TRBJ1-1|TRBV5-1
CASSLGRQNTEAFF
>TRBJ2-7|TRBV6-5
CASSYVSGGTYEQYF
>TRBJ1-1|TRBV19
CASIPAGTGGPENTEAFF
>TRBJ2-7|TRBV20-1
CSASDRGPYEQYF
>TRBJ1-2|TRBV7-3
CASSFGLSGYTF
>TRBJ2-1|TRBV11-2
CASSFGLASNEQFF
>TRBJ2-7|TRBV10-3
CAISAAGLAGNEQYF
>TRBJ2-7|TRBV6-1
CASSFGVGTGGYEQYF
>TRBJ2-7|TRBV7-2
CASNSEGGRYEQYF
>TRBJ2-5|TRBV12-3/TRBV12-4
CASRWGGTETQYF
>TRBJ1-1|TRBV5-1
CASSLESGTGGLNTEAFF
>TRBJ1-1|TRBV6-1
CASSRQLPNTEAFF
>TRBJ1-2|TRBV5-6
CASSFRDRSYYGYTF
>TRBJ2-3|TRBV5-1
CASSSGRGAATDTQYF
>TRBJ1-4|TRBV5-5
CASSLRSGSRATNEKLFF
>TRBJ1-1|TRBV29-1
CSVDAGPNTEAFF
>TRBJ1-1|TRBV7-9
CASMAGDPTNTEAFF
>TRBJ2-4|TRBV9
CASSVDLAKNIQYF
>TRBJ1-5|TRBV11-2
CASSFGYQPQHF
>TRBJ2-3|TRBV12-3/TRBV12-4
CASSQTGVVGGSNTQYF